One sample yielded the 15 T cell receptor beta chains listed below, sequenced in a study of T cells after yellow fever vaccination (dated by TCRdb to between 2018 and 2021). Libraries were constructed by 5' RACE. The sequencer was an Illumina NovaSeq 6000. TCRdb reworked the public reads: Q25 trimming with fastp, MiXCR clone assembly, productive beta chains retained. Rows are combined by CDR3 protein, so each entry shows the most common genes and DNA. For this sample the table gives over 250,000 distinct CDR3 sequences, of which over 4.5% were detected only once. Of the sample, less than 3.5% is held by the ten largest clones. The treatment or condition tag for this specimen amounts to: live attenuated yellow fever vaccine strain. Here the sequenced sample was CD4+ T cells sorted from PBMCs, taken on the day of the yellow fever booster vaccination. These receptors all come from a man in his late teens or twenties who received the YFV17D yellow fever vaccine.

This clonotype has at least ten counts. The chain carries TRBV12-3 or TRBV12-4 and TRBJ1-1, with no clear D. The CDR3 is made up of 11 amino acids. The V end lost 2 bases, the J end lost 6 bases, and 4 bases lay between the germline ends. CDR3 sequence (DNA): TGTGCCAGCAGTTTATATGCTGAAGCTTTCTTT. Encoded protein: CASSLYAEAFF.

The chain carries TRBV15 and TRBJ2-7; possibly TRBD2 for D (5 bases). The CDR3 is made up of 14 amino acids. CDR1 and CDR2 from the germline V gene are LNHNV and YYDKDF (reference sequence). Between the trimmed V and J ends, which lost 1 base and 0 bases, there was a span of 7 bases. In DNA, the CDR3 is TGTGCCACCAGCAGAGGGGGAGCCTCCTACGAGCAGTACGTC. Protein product: CATSRGGASYEQYV.

This clonotype was seen at least ten times. This rearrangement joins TRBV29-1 to TRBJ2-3; 7 bases line up with TRBD2. V gave up 7 bases and J gave up 4 bases; unmatched junction bases: 5. The CDR3 covers 12 residues. Germline V gene data show CDR1 as SQVTM and CDR2 as ANQGSEA. As DNA, the CDR3 is TGCAGCGCGGGGGGAGGTGCAGATACGCAGTATTTT. Protein: CSAGGGADTQYF.

This clonotype was found a few times. The V gene is TRBV6-2 or TRBV6-3, the J gene TRBJ1-5; weak D call: TRBD1 (6 bases). The V and J ends lost 2 bases and 1 base respectively, with 9 bases between them. The CDR3 has 15 amino acids. CDR1 and CDR2 from the germline V gene are MNHEY and SVGEGT. The CDR3 sequence is CASSYQGLSNQPQHF. CDR3 DNA sequence: TGTGCCAGCAGTTACCAGGGGTTAAGCAATCAGCCCCAGCATTTT.

This clonotype was found many times. V gene TRBV28 combines with J gene TRBJ2-3, with D possibly matching TRBD2 (5 bases). The CDR3 is 13 residues long. CDR1 MDHEN and CDR2 SYDVKM come from the germline V gene. The V end was cut by 10 bases, the J end by 1 base, with 12 bases between. The CDR3 nucleotides are TGTGCCATCCAATACGGGGGCACAGATACGCAGTATTTT. This gives the protein CAIQYGGTDTQYF.

There are a few counts of this clonotype. The chain couples TRBV28 to TRBJ2-7, with 7 bases lining up with TRBD1. V shed 0 bases, J shed 3 bases, and the junction held 2 bases outside the gene matches. Germline CDR1 and CDR2: MDHEN and SYDVKM. The CDR3 length is 14 residues. The CDR3 reads CASSLWTGFYEQYV. For the CDR3, the DNA is TGTGCCAGCAGTTTATGGACAGGGTTCTACGAGCAGTACGTC.

This clonotype was seen a handful of times. J is TRBJ2-2 and V is TRBV2; 7 bases line up with TRBD1. Germline V gene data show CDR1 as SNHLY and CDR2 as FYNNEI. This CDR3 is built from 13 residues. With 6 bases clipped from V and 7 bases from J, the junction kept 5 bases outside the gene matches. The CDR3 DNA is TGTGCCAGCAGGGCCCAGGGGGACGGGGAGCTGTTTTTT. This sequence encodes CASRAQGDGELFF. The full variable domain, rest sourced from reference TRBV2 and TRBJ2-2, is EPEVTQTPSHQVTQMGQEVILRCVPISNHLYFYWYRQILGQKVEFLVSFYNNEISEKSEIFDDQFSVERPDGSNFTLKIRSTKLEDSAMYFCASRAQGDGELFFGEGSRLTVL.

This clonotype was seen at least ten times. This chain connects TRBV23-1 to TRBJ1-1; a weak D match, TRBD1 (6 bases). TRBV23-1 is placed among ORFs of uncertain function. The CDR3 extends over 17 amino acids. Trimming left V 1 base short and J 6 bases short, with 21 bases between. The CDR3 spells CASSQWDIRGRGPEAFF. CDR3 DNA: TGCGCCAGCAGTCAATGGGACATCCGAGGACGGGGTCCTGAAGCTTTCTTT.

This clonotype showed up many times. The V gene is TRBV3-1, the J gene TRBJ1-1; 7 bases map to TRBD1. Germline CDR1 is LGHDT and CDR2 is YNNKEL (reference sequence). The CDR3 is 15 residues long. With V trimmed by 1 base and J by 6 bases, 8 bases remained unmatched. The CDR3 region is CASSQVRQGTPEAFF. The CDR3 bases are TGTGCCAGCAGCCAAGTGAGACAGGGTACCCCTGAAGCTTTCTTT.

This clonotype was observed many times. The chain joins TRBV11-2 to TRBJ1-2; D perhaps matches TRBD1 (6 bases). Germline assignment: CDR1 SGHAT and CDR2 FQNNGV. V was pared by 8 bases and J by 6 bases, with 16 bases between. This CDR3 has 13 amino acids. CDR3 sequence: CASSRITGNGYTF. CDR3 DNA sequence: TGTGCCAGCTCACGTATCACAGGGAATGGCTACACCTTC.

In this sample, this clonotype turned up many times. V gene TRBV5-1 combines with J gene TRBJ1-3, with D tentatively TRBD1 (5 bases). Germline V gene lookup returns CDR1 SGHRS and CDR2 YFSETQ. V lost 4 bases to trimming and J lost 0 bases, with 14 bases between them. CDR3 length: 16 residues. The CDR3 is CASSTQGTDSGNTIYF. The CDR3 nucleotides are TGCGCCAGCAGCACCCAAGGGACTGACTCTGGAAACACCATATATTTT. The full variable domain, in which reference TRBV5-1 and TRBJ1-3 provide the parts outside the CDR3, is KAGVTQTPRYLIKTRGQQVTLSCSPISGHRSVSWYQQTPGQGLQFLFEYFSETQRNKGNFPGRFSGRQFSNSRSEMNVSTLELGDSALYLCASSTQGTDSGNTIYFGEGSWLTVV.

This clonotype was observed a handful of times. This CDR3 is CASSTTGGPYEQYF. Written as DNA, the CDR3 is TGCGCCAGCAGCACTACAGGGGGCCCCTACGAGCAGTACTTC. The genes are TRBV5-1 and TRBJ2-7; 9 bases map to TRBD1. The CDR3 contains 14 residues. Germline CDR1 is SGHRS and CDR2 is YFSETQ. The V segment lost 4 bases and the J segment 2 bases; nucleotides outside the gene matches: 4.

This clonotype was counted a few times. The CDR3 bases are TGTGCCAGCAGCCTCGGGGGGGCCGCGGAGACCCAGTACTTC. Residues: CASSLGGAAETQYF. The genes are TRBV4-2 and TRBJ2-5; 8 bases line up with TRBD2. The CDR3 consists of 14 residues. Per the germline V gene, CDR1 is LGHNA and CDR2 is YNFKEQ. Trimming took 4 bases from V and 5 from J; bases not matched to a gene: 6.

The chain links TRBV11-3 to TRBJ1-2; D gene unclear. The CDR3 is made up of 14 amino acids. Trimming pared 7 bases from V and 8 bases from J, leaving 20 bases between. CDR1 and CDR2 from the germline V gene are SGHNT and YENEEA. CDR3 coding DNA: TGTGCCAGCACCTTCCTCTGGACCCTCTTCGGCTACACCTTC. It is translated as CASTFLWTLFGYTF.

The chain joins TRBV9 to TRBJ2-1; D ambiguous. In germline, CDR1 is SGDLS, CDR2 YYNGEE. The V gene lost 4 bases and the J gene lost 1 base, with 21 bases spanning the gap. The CDR3 length is 18 residues. The CDR3 DNA sequence: TGTGCCAGCAGCCAAACGACGGTAGCTGTATTATCCTACAATGAGCAGTTCTTC. It specifies CASSQTTVAVLSYNEQFF.